What follows are 27 T cell receptor beta chains derived from one specimen sequenced in a study of blood T cells in healthy people across ages. Primed by a sample-barcoded 5' primer and a J-beta primer mix, a second PCR proceeded for about 6 to 12 cycles. Each CDR3 protein gets one entry after TCRdb re-called the 5' RACE reads with MiXCR. Altogether about 1.8 million distinct CDR3 sequences are present, roughly 52% being singletons, with the ten largest covering less than 2.5%. Sequencing used blood. The receptors were gathered from a woman aged 35 to 49 in good health.

This clonotype has a single count. The chain carries TRBV5-1 and TRBJ1-2, with TRBD1 matching over 7 bases. From germline, CDR1 is SGHRS and CDR2 YFSETQ. With 6 bases clipped from V and 2 bases from J, the junction kept 7 bases outside the gene matches. The CDR3 is 14 amino acids. CDR3 bases: TGCGCCAGCACCCTGATGGGACAGAACTATGGCTACACCTTC. Protein product: CASTLMGQNYGYTF.

This clonotype was seen only a few times. The gene calls are TRBV28 and TRBJ2-3; TRBD2 matches at 10 bases. Germline V CDR1 and CDR2: MDHEN, SYDVKM. CDR3 length: 16 residues. Trimming removed 5 bases from V and 0 bases from J; junction bases left unmatched: 5. CDR3 region: CASSARTSGSTDTQYF. CDR3 coding DNA: TGTGCCAGCAGTGCGCGGACTAGCGGTAGCACAGATACGCAGTATTTT.

J is TRBJ1-6 and V is TRBV20-1; 7 bases align to TRBD1. Germline V gene data show CDR1 as DFQATT and CDR2 as SNEGSKA (reference sequence). J was trimmed by 10 bases and V by 3 bases; bases with no gene match: 9. CDR3 length: 14 residues. CDR3 nucleotide sequence: TGCAGTGCTAGGGTGACAGGGCAGGCGTCACCCCTCCACTTT. Translating gives CSARVTGQASPLHF.

The J gene is TRBJ2-5, the V gene TRBV7-2; 10 bases map to TRBD2. Germline CDR1 SGHTA, CDR2 FQGNSA. The CDR3 sequence is 16 residues long. J gave up 5 bases and V 2 bases, and 8 bases lay outside the gene matches. CDR3 coding DNA: TGTGCCAGCAGCTTATCGAGCGGGGGGGCCCGCGAGACCCAGTACTTC. Protein: CASSLSSGGARETQYF.

This chain joins TRBV5-1 and TRBJ2-3; 7 nucleotides line up with TRBD2. Germline CDR1 is SGHRS and CDR2 is YFSETQ. V shed 4 bases and J 2 bases; nucleotides not matched to a gene: 7. The CDR3 runs 15 residues. The CDR3 bases are TGCGCCAGCAGCCTTTTGCTAGCGGACACAGATACGCAGTATTTT. Encoded protein: CASSLLLADTDTQYF.

In its sample, this clonotype was seen once. The V call is TRBV29-1, the J call TRBJ2-1, with D perhaps matching TRBD2 (5 bases). V was pared by 4 bases and J by 3 bases, with 10 bases between. Per the germline V gene, CDR1 is SQVTM and CDR2 is ANQGSEA. The CDR3 loop spans 13 amino acids. The CDR3 is CSVVPGSYNEQFF. The CDR3, as DNA: TGCAGCGTTGTACCTGGGAGCTACAATGAGCAGTTCTTC.

The V call is TRBV6-5, the J call TRBJ2-1, with a tentative D call TRBD2 (6 bases). The CDR3 totals 15 residues. Germline CDR1 reads MNHEY; CDR2 reads SVGAGI. Between the trimmed V and J ends, which lost 6 bases and 1 base, there was a span of 13 bases. For the CDR3, the DNA is TGTGCCAGCAGGGGGACTGTGGGATCCTACAATGAGCAGTTCTTC. Translation: CASRGTVGSYNEQFF.

The V and J genes are TRBV27 and TRBJ2-5, with 8 nucleotides matching TRBD1. CDR1 and CDR2 (germline): MNHEY, SMNVEV (reference sequence). This CDR3 spans 12 amino acids. V lost 6 bases, J lost 9 bases, and 6 bases stayed unmatched. CDR3 nucleotides: TGTGCCAGCAGCCGAACAGGGGGAGCCCAGTACTTC. It specifies CASSRTGGAQYF.

The rearrangement uses TRBV24-1 and TRBJ1-5; D remains unclear. The V gene's germline CDR1 is KGHDR and CDR2 SFDVKD. V dropped 5 bases and J dropped 2 bases, with 18 bases sitting between them. The CDR3 is 17 amino acids. CDR3 nucleotide sequence: TGTGCCACCAGTGCCTCGATAGGGATGGGTGGCAATCAGCCCCAGCATTTT. It yields the protein CATSASIGMGGNQPQHF.

The table lists this clonotype with many counts. The chain couples TRBV12-3 or TRBV12-4 to TRBJ2-1, with a tentative D call TRBD1 (6 bases). Trimming pared 6 bases from V and 0 bases from J, leaving 15 bases between. This CDR3 has 16 residues. In DNA form, the CDR3 reads TGTGCCAGCAGCCCCCTAGGGGGTAGCTCCTACAATGAGCAGTTCTTC. Its translation is CASSPLGGSSYNEQFF.

V is TRBV5-1 and J is TRBJ2-7; possible D gene TRBD2, 6 bases. The V gene lost 2 bases and the J gene lost 6 bases, with 21 bases spanning the gap. Germline V gene lookup returns CDR1 SGHRS and CDR2 YFSETQ. CDR3 length: 16 residues. CDR3 sequence: CASSFGSGGVLLEQYF. The CDR3 region has the DNA TGCGCCAGCAGCTTCGGGTCGGGCGGGGTTTTGCTCGAGCAGTACTTC.

The rearrangement uses TRBV27 and TRBJ2-7; D call uncertain. Germline CDR1 MNHEY, CDR2 SMNVEV (reference sequence). Trimming cost V 5 bases and J 0 bases, with 14 bases left between them. This CDR3 is 15 amino acids long. This CDR3 is CASSHGASNSYEQYF. The CDR3 DNA reads as TGTGCCAGCAGTCACGGAGCGTCGAACTCCTACGAGCAGTACTTC.

In this sample, this clonotype turned up a few times. The J gene is TRBJ2-3, the V gene TRBV7-9, with D maybe TRBD1 (6 bases). This CDR3 contains 17 residues. The germline gives CDR1 SEHNR, CDR2 FQNEAQ (reference sequence). V lost 0 bases to trimming and J lost 0 bases, with 13 bases between them. CDR3 bases: TGTGCCAGCAGCTTAGCCCTGGGGGCACAGAGCACAGATACGCAGTATTTT. Protein product: CASSLALGAQSTDTQYF.

The genes are TRBV18 and TRBJ2-4, with 9 bases fitting TRBD2. The closer fit of TRBJ2-5 to the DNA end suggests the J call may be wrong. Looked up from germline, CDR1 is KGHSH and CDR2 is LQKENI. CDR3 length equals 15 residues. This chain's CDR3 is CASSPPAGGRETQYF. CDR3 DNA sequence: TGTGCCAGCTCACCACCTGCGGGGGGGCGAGAGACCCAGTACTTC.

This chain uses TRBV4-3 with TRBJ1-2; D not certain. The CDR3 is made up of 15 amino acids. Germline CDR1 reads LGHNA; CDR2 reads YSLEER. Trimming took 0 bases from V and 7 from J, leaving 15 bases between them. The CDR3 sequence is CASSQDRTGPSGYTF. CDR3 sequence (DNA): TGCGCCAGCAGCCAAGATCGGACGGGCCCCAGTGGCTACACCTTC.

The rearrangement uses TRBV4-3 and TRBJ2-4; D may be TRBD1 or TRBD2 (5 bases each). The CDR3 is 19 residues long. Germline assignment: CDR1 LGHNA and CDR2 YSLEER. Trimming pared 2 bases from V and 2 bases from J, leaving 22 bases between. The CDR3 spells CASSQNLAGTHGTKNIQYF. The CDR3 DNA reads TGCGCCAGCAGCCAAAATCTCGCCGGGACCCATGGGACCAAAAACATTCAGTACTTC.

This clonotype was detected a few times. This chain uses TRBV29-1 with TRBJ1-1, with D unclear. V was cut by 3 bases and J by 2 bases, with 10 bases left in between. Germline lookup yields CDR1 SQVTM and CDR2 ANQGSEA. The CDR3 is 13 amino acids. This CDR3 is CSVDGRTNTEAFF. CDR3 in DNA: TGCAGCGTTGATGGACGGACCAACACTGAAGCTTTCTTT.

The chain uses TRBV7-8 and TRBJ2-1, with 13 bases lining up with TRBD2. The V segment lost 8 bases and the J segment 3 bases; nucleotides outside the gene matches: 7. The CDR3 runs to 16 residues. The V gene's germline CDR1 is SGHVS and CDR2 FQNEAQ. In DNA, the CDR3 is TGTGCCAGCGGTATACTAGCGGGGGGGCTCTACAATGAGCAGTTCTTC. This encodes CASGILAGGLYNEQFF.

The chain's CDR3 is CASSQGGKGRGSGANVLTF. The CDR3 DNA follows: TGCGCCAGCAGCCAAGGGGGTAAAGGGAGGGGCTCTGGGGCCAACGTCCTGACTTTC. The chain employs TRBV4-1 and TRBJ2-6; 7 bases map to TRBD2. This CDR3 is built from 19 residues. From germline, CDR1 is MGHRA and CDR2 YSYEKL. After removal of 1 base from V and 0 bases from J, the junction contained 9 bases not matched to a gene.

V usage is TRBV7-9 and J usage is TRBJ1-6; 8 bases map to TRBD1. Germline V gene lookup returns CDR1 SEHNR and CDR2 FQNEAQ (reference sequence). This CDR3 contains 16 residues. Trimming took 2 bases from V and 5 from J; bases not matched to a gene: 5. The chain's CDR3 is CASSLRGQANNSPLHF. CDR3 nucleotides: TGTGCCAGCAGCTTACGGGGACAGGCGAATAATTCACCCCTCCACTTT.

V and J are TRBV5-1 and TRBJ2-7; either TRBD1 or TRBD2 may supply D (6 bases each). The CDR3 has 16 amino acids. Trimming left V 0 bases short and J 2 bases short, with 15 bases between. Germline CDR1 is SGHRS and CDR2 is YFSETQ. As DNA, the CDR3 is TGCGCCAGCAGCTTGGCCTCGGGGGCCGGGACCTACGAGCAGTACTTC. Translation: CASSLASGAGTYEQYF.

This chain uses TRBV4-3 with TRBJ2-1; no clear D. Deletions cut 6 bases from V and 7 bases from J, with 13 bases between. CDR3 length: 13 residues. Germline CDR1 and CDR2: LGHNA and YSLEER. CDR3 nucleotides: TGCGCCAGCAGTCACTTAATGAAGAATGAGCAGTTCTTC. Its translation is CASSHLMKNEQFF.

This clonotype was seen a single time. V and J are TRBV2 and TRBJ2-1; no firm D call. This CDR3 region has 15 residues. V was clipped by 3 bases and J by 8 bases, with 17 bases between them. Germline-derived CDR1 and CDR2 are SNHLY and FYNNEI. The CDR3 bases are TGTGCCAGCAGTGATTCCCCCATGGAAGGCTATGAGCAGTTCTTC. Protein: CASSDSPMEGYEQFF.

This clonotype has just a few counts. The rearrangement uses TRBV28 and TRBJ2-3; 7 nucleotides align to TRBD2. This CDR3 comprises 16 residues. The J segment lost 3 bases and the V segment lost 5 bases, leaving 11 bases of the junction unmatched. Per germline, CDR1 MDHEN and CDR2 SYDVKM. Written as DNA, the CDR3 is TGTGCCAGCAGTCCCCCGGGACTACTCCTGACAGATACGCAGTATTTT. As protein: CASSPPGLLLTDTQYF.

The V call is TRBV20-1, the J call TRBJ2-7; perhaps TRBD1 as D (6 bases). Germline V CDR1 and CDR2: DFQATT, SNEGSKA (reference sequence). This CDR3 has 14 residues. The V end was cut by 4 bases, the J end by 7 bases, with 20 bases between. This CDR3 reads CSATHSTGPGEQYF. In nucleotides, the CDR3 is TGCAGTGCTACCCATAGTACAGGGCCGGGGGAGCAGTACTTC.

CDR3 sequence (DNA): TGTGCCAGCAGCGACAGGGTTTCCTACAATGAGCAGTTCTTC. Its protein product is CASSDRVSYNEQFF. The rearrangement links TRBV7-9 to TRBJ2-1; 7 bases line up with TRBD1. The CDR3 has 14 residues. V gave up 5 bases and J gave up 1 base; unmatched junction bases: 2. Germline CDR1 reads SEHNR; CDR2 reads FQNEAQ (reference sequence).

This clonotype appeared once. The chain carries TRBV20-1 and TRBJ1-2; 8 bases line up with TRBD1. Trimming cost V 6 bases and J 6 bases; bases outside gene matches: 15. CDR1 and CDR2 from the germline V gene are DFQATT and SNEGSKA (reference sequence). This CDR3 spans 15 amino acids. CDR3 in amino acids: CSATDSTGVIDGYTF. The CDR3, as DNA: TGCAGTGCAACCGATTCGACAGGGGTGATCGATGGCTACACCTTC.